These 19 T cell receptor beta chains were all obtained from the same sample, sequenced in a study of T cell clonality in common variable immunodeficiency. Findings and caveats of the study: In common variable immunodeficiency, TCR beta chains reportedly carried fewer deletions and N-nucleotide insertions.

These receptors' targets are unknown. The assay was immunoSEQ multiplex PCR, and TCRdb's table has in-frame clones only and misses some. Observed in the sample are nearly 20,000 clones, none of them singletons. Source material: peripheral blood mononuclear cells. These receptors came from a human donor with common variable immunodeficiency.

The sequenced part of the CDR3 DNA is TGTGCCAGCAGGGGACTAGCGGATAGCACAGATACG. It is translated as CASRGLADSTDT. The complete CDR3 sequence is CASRGLADSTDTQYF. The chain links TRBV2 to TRBJ2-3; 11 positions agree with TRBD2. The read terminates 3 residues ahead of where the CDR3 ends, so the germline J gene completes it. Looked up from germline, CDR1 is SNHLY and CDR2 is FYNNEI. J was trimmed by 0 bases and V by 6 bases; bases with no gene match: 2. The CDR3 is 15 residues long.

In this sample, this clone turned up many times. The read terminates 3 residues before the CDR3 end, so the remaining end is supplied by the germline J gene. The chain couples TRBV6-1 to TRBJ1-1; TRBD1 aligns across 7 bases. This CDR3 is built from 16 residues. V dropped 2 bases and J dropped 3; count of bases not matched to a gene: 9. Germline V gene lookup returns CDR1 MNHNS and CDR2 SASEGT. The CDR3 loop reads CASSEPYTRGDTEAFF. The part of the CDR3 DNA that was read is TGTGCCAGCAGTGAACCATATACCAGGGGGGACACTGAA.

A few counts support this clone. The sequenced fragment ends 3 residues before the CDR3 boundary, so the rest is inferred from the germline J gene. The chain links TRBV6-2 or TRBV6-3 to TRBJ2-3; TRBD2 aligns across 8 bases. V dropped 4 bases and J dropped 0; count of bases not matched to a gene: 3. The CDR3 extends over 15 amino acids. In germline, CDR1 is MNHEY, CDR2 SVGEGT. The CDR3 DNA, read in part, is TGTGCCAGCAGTTTCCGGACTAGCAGCACAGATACG. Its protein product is CASSFRTSSTDT. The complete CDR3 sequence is CASSFRTSSTDTQYF.

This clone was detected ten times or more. CDR3 sequence reads: CASSPQGRDNSPLHF. The DNA read from the CDR3 is TGTGCCAGCAGTCCGCAGGGGAGAGATAATTCACCC. The V gene is TRBV7-9, the J gene TRBJ1-6; TRBD1 might be the D (6 bases). The CDR3 goes on 3 residues after the read ends, and that part is filled in from the germline J gene. The CDR3 is made up of 15 amino acids. Trimming left V 6 bases short and J 5 bases short, with 14 bases between. Germline assignment: CDR1 SEHNR and CDR2 FQNEAQ (reference sequence).

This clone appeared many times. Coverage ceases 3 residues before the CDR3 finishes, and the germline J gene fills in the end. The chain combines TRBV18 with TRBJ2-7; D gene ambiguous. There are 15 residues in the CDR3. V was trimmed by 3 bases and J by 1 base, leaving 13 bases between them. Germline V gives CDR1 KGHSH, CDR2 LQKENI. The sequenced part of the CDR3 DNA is TGTGCCAGCTCACCGTTAAAGGGCCTATCCTACGAG. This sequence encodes CASSPLKGLSYE. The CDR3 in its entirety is CASSPLKGLSYEQYF.

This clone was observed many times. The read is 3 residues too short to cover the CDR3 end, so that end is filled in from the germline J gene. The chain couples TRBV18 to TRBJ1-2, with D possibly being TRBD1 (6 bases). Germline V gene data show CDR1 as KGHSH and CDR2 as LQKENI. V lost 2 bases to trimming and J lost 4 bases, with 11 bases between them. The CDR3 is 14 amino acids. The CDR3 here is CASSPTGSPYGYTF. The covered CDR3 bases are TGTGCCAGCTCACCAACAGGGTCCCCCTATGGC.

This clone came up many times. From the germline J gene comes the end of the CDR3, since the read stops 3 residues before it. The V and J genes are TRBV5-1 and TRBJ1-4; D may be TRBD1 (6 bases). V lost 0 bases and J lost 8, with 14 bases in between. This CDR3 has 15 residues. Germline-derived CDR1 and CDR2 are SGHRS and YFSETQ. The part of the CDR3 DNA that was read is TGCGCCAGCAGCTTGGCCTTGAAAACAGGGGAAAAA. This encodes CASSLALKTGEK. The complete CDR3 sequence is CASSLALKTGEKLFF.

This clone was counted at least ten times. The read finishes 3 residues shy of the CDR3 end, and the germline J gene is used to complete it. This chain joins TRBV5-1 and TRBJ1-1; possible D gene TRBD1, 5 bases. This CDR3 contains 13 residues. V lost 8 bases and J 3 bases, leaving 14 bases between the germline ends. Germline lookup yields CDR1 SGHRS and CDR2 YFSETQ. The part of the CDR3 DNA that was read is TGCGCCAGTCGGGGGGGGTTGGACACTGAA. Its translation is CASRGGLDTE. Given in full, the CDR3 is CASRGGLDTEAFF.

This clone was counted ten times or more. This CDR3 is CASSLDGRGETQYF. The sequenced part of the CDR3 DNA is TGTGCCAGCAGCTTAGATGGGAGGGGAGAGACC. The chain links TRBV11-3 to TRBJ2-5, with 7 bases that match TRBD2. The sequence runs out 3 residues before the end of the CDR3; the remainder is reconstructed from the germline J gene. This CDR3 is 14 amino acids long. Germline CDR1 is SGHNT and CDR2 is YENEEA. V dropped 0 bases and J dropped 4; count of bases not matched to a gene: 2. The entire variable domain, with the rest obtained from reference TRBV11-3 and TRBJ2-5, is as follows: EAGVVQSPRYKIIEKKQPVAFWCNPISGHNTLYWYLQNLGQGPELLIRYENEEAVDDSQLPKDRFSAERLKGVDSTLKIQPAELGDSAVYLCASSLDGRGETQYFGPGTRLLVL.

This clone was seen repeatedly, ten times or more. CDR3 sequence reads: CSAPPLAGQNTGELFF. CDR3 DNA, as far as it was read: TGCAGTGCCCCCCCGTTAGCGGGGCAGAACACCGGGGAG. The chain is built from TRBV20-1 and TRBJ2-2; 8 nucleotides align to TRBD2. Sequencing ends 3 residues short of the CDR3 end; the germline J gene provides the rest. Germline assignment: CDR1 DFQATT and CDR2 SNEGSKA (reference sequence). The V and J ends lost 6 bases and 1 base, in that order; junction bases with no gene match: 10. There are 16 residues in the CDR3.

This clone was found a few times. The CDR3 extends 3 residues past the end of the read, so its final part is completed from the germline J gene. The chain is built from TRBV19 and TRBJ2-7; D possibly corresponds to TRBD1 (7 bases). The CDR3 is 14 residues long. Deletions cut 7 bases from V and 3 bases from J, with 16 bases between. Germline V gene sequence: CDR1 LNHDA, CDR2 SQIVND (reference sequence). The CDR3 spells CASTAGGIGYEQYF. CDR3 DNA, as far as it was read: TGTGCCAGTACAGCAGGGGGGATAGGCTACGAG.

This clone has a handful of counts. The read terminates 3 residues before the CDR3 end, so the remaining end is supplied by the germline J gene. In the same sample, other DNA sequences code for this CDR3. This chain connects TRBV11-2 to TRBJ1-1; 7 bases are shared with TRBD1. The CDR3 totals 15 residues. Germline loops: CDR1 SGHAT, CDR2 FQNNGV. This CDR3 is CAGRGTQGKDTEAFF. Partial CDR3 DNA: TGTGCCGGAAGGGGGACACAGGGGAAGGATACCGAA.

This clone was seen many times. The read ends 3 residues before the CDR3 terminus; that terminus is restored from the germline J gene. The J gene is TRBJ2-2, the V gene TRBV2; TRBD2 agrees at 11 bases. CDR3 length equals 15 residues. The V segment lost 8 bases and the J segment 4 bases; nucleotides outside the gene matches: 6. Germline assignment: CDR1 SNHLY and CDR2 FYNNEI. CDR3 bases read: TGTGCCAGCGAGACTAGCGGGATGGGCACCGGGGAG. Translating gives CASETSGMGTGE. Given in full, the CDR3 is CASETSGMGTGELFF.

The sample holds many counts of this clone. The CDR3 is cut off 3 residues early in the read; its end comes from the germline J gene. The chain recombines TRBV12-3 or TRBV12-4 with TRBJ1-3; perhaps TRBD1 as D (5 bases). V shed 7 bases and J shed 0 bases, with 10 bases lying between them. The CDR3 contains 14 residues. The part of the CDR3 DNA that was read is TGTGCCAGCATTACAGGTTTCTCTGGAAACACC. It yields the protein CASITGFSGNT. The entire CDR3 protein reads CASITGFSGNTIYF.

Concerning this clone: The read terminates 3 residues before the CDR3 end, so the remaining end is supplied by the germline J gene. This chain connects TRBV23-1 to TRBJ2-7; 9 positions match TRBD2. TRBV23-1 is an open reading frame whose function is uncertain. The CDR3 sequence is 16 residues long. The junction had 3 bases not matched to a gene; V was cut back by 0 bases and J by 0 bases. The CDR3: CASSQSPLAGSYEQYF. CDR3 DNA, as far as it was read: TGCGCCAGCAGTCAATCACCACTAGCGGGCTCCTACGAG.

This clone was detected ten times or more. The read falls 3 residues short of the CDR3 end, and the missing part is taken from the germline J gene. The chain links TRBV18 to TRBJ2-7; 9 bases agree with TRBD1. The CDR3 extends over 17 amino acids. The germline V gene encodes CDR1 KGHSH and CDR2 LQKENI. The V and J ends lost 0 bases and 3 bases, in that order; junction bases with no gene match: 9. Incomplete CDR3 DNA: TGTGCCAGCTCACCACCGAGGGACAGGGTCCTGATCTACGAG. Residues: CASSPPRDRVLIYE. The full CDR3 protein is CASSPPRDRVLIYEQYF.

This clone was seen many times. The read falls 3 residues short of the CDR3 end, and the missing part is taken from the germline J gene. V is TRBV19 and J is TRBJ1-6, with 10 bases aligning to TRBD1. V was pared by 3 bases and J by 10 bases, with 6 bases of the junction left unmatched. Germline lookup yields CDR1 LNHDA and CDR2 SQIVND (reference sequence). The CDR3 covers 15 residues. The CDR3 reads CASSMGQGFRSPLHF. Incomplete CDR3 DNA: TGTGCCAGTAGTATGGGACAGGGGTTTCGCTCACCC.

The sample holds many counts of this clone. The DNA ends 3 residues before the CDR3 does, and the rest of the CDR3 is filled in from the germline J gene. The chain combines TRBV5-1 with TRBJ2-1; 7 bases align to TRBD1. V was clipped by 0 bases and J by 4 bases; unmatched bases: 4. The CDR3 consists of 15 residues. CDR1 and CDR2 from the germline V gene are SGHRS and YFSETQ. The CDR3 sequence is CASSLEQGPYNEQFF. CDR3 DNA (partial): TGCGCCAGCAGCTTGGAACAGGGGCCGTACAATGAG.

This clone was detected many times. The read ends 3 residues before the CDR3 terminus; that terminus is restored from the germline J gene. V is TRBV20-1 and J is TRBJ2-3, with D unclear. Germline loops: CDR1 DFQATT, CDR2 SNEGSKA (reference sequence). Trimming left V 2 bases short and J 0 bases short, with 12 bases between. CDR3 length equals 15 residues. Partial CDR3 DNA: TGCAGTGCTAGATGGTACCAGACTAGCACAGATACG. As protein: CSARWYQTSTDT. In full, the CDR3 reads CSARWYQTSTDTQYF.